A selection of T cell receptor beta chains follows, all from one sample in a study of blood T cell repertoires in COVID-19. Measured with immunoSEQ multiplex PCR; TCRdb has only the in-frame clones, and not every one. The sample lists 150,000 to 200,000 clones, roughly four fifths occurring once. Sequencing was carried out using peripheral blood. These receptors came from a man between 65 and 85 years old with active or convalescent COVID-19. CDR3s include the opening cysteine and the closing phenylalanine or tryptophan. The D gene is left open where the match is weak. Clone size is not always given. Where it is, it says once, few, many or a class for expanded clones.

clone_size | d_call | j_call | v_call | cdr3_nt | cdr3_aa
. | TRBD2 | TRBJ2-5 | TRBV20-1 | TGCAGTGCTAGTGATTGGACTAGCGGGAGTGAGACCCAGTACTTC | CSASDWTSGSETQYF
. | TRBD2 | TRBJ2-1 | TRBV11-3 | TGTGCCAGCAGCTTTAGAAGGGGGGGACTAGCGGGAGGGAAAAATGAGCAGTTCTTC | CASSFRRGGLAGGKNEQFF
. | . | TRBJ2-2 | TRBV5-1 | TGCGCCAGCACAATATGGGCGTTCGCGAACACCGGGGAGCTGTTTTTT | CASTIWAFANTGELFF
. | TRBD2 | TRBJ2-1 | TRBV13 | TGTGCCAGCAGCTTCCCATGGACTAGCGGGACGCGTGAGCAGTTCTTC | CASSFPWTSGTREQFF
. | TRBD1 | TRBJ1-2 | TRBV9 | TGTGCCAGCAGCGAGGGACAGGAGAACTATGGCTACACCTTC | CASSEGQENYGYTF
many | TRBD2 | TRBJ2-2 | TRBV2 | TGTGCCGGATGCCCTACCGGGGGGGACACCGGGGAGCTGTTTTTT | CAGCPTGGDTGELFF
. | . | TRBJ1-3 | TRBV4-2 | TGTGCCAGCAGCCAAGAGGGCGGGTCTGGAAACACCATATATTTT | CASSQEGGSGNTIYF
. | . | TRBJ2-4 | TRBV14 | TGTGCCAGCGCCAGGGACTCCTTAGCCAAAAACATTCAGTACTTC | CASARDSLAKNIQYF
. | TRBD1 | TRBJ1-5 | TRBV6-5 | TGTGCCAGCAGGGCTCAGGGGGATCAGCCCCAGCATTTT | CASRAQGDQPQHF
once | TRBD1 | TRBJ1-4 | TRBV19 | TGTGCCAGTACCCGCCCGACAGGGTATGGGGAAAAACTGTTTTTT | CASTRPTGYGEKLFF
once | . | TRBJ2-2 | TRBV4-3 | TGCGCCAGCAGCCAAGATTGGCCCAGGGGAGCGAACACCGGGGAGCTGTTTTTT | CASSQDWPRGANTGELFF
. | . | TRBJ1-2 | TRBV19 | TGTGCCAGTAGTATAGAACTTAACTATGGCTACACCTTC | CASSIELNYGYTF
. | TRBD2 | TRBJ2-1 | TRBV6-1 | TGTGCCAGCAGTGAAGCGCATGGGGGAGGGAGCTCCTACAATGAGCAGTTCTTC | CASSEAHGGGSSYNEQFF
. | . | TRBJ2-1 | TRBV11-2 | TGTGCCAGCAGCGCCCTTCGGGGGGCCTCCTACAATGAGCAGTTCTTC | CASSALRGASYNEQFF
. | TRBD1 | TRBJ2-7 | TRBV27 | TGTGCCAGCAGTCCCCTGACAGGGACGAACTCCTACGAGCAGTACTTC | CASSPLTGTNSYEQYF
. | . | TRBJ2-2 | TRBV7-6 | TGTGCCAGCAGCTTAGTAGGGGCGGCGACTACCGGGGAGCTGTTTTTT | CASSLVGAATTGELFF
. | TRBD1 | TRBJ2-3 | TRBV5-4 | TGTGCCAGCAGCCCTCGACAGGGGGGAGATACGCAGTATTTT | CASSPRQGGDTQYF
. | TRBD1 | TRBJ1-5 | TRBV15 | TGTGCCACCAGCAGAGATCGGACAGGGGGCGCACGGTCCAATCAGCCCCAGCATTTT | CATSRDRTGGARSNQPQHF
. | TRBD1 | TRBJ2-5 | TRBV5-1 | TGCGCCAGCAGCTCTTCGGACAGGGGGCTAAGGGAGACCCAGTACTTC | CASSSSDRGLRETQYF
. | . | TRBJ1-3 | TRBV3-1/TRBV3-2 | TGTGCCAGCAGCCAGGGACACCGCTCTGGAAACACCATATATTTT | CASSQGHRSGNTIYF
. | TRBD2 | TRBJ2-3 | TRBV27 | TGTGCCAGCAGCTCTCTAGCGGGAGGGCATAGGCATACGCAGTATTTT | CASSSLAGGHRHTQYF
. | TRBD2 | TRBJ2-7 | TRBV29-1 | TGCAGCGTTGATCTCTCGGCTAGCGGGAGCTACGAGCAGTACTTC | CSVDLSASGSYEQYF
. | . | TRBJ1-2 | TRBV19 | TGTGCCAGTAGTATCCAGGGTGGCTACACCTTC | CASSIQGGYTF